This T cell receptor beta chain is from a study of Graves' ophthalmopathy and Graves' hyperthyroidism. Study-level results: In separating ophthalmopathy from stable hyperthyroidism, a 13-signature model achieved around 85% sensitivity and over 80% specificity. With a specificity of 72.22% and a sensitivity of 70% to 71%, the model predicted ophthalmopathy progression.

None of the included patients had other autoimmune diseases, uncontrolled infections, pregnancy or lactation, as these led to exclusion. For repertoire sequencing, the TCR beta CDR3 regions were amplified from RNA transcripts. The library came from an HTBI-primed first-round RT-PCR and a second-round multiplex PCR. TCRdb reprocessed the multiplex PCR reads with MiXCR, giving one entry per CDR3 protein. The data show about 700,000 distinct CDR3 sequences, with 35% to 50% seen just once and roughly 46% held by the top ten. CDR1 is MGHDK and CDR2 is SYGVNS in the germline V gene. The length of the CDR3 is 18 residues. V dropped 7 bases and J dropped 6; count of bases not matched to a gene: 11. Comments on this clonotype: Its cognate antigen is unknown.

The TCR was taken from an adult man with Graves' ophthalmopathy. Input material: peripheral blood. V gene TRBV25-1 combines with J gene TRBJ2-2, with 16 nucleotides matching TRBD2. The CDR3: CASTRGLAGGPTAGELFF. The CDR3 nucleotides read TGTGCCAGCACCCGGGGACTAGCGGGAGGGCCTACGGCCGGGGAGCTGTTTTTT. Together with reference TRBV25-1 and TRBJ2-2, the CDR3 gives the full variable domain: EADIYQTPRYLVIGTGKKITLECSQTMGHDKMYWYQQDPGMELHLIHYSYGVNSTEKGDLSSESTVSRIRTEHFPLTLESARPSHTSQYLCASTRGLAGGPTAGELFFGEGSRLTVL.